Shown below are 9 T cell receptor beta chains from a single sample sequenced in a study of CDR3 diversity in severe acne. TCRdb re-derived calls from the PCR reads in MiXCR, one entry per CDR3 protein. The sample has approximately 77,000 distinct CDR3 sequences, about 53% seen once. Sequencing was done on a sample of blood. These receptors were taken from a male donor with severe acne vulgaris.

The chain joins TRBV7-3 to TRBJ1-5, with D unclear. This CDR3 is 12 amino acids long. From germline, CDR1 is SGHTA and CDR2 FQGTGA. Trimming took off 11 bases at V and 5 bases at J, with 13 bases between the two ends. In nucleotides, the CDR3 is TGTGCCGAAAGAGGGTTACATCAGCCCCAGCATTTT. Amino acid sequence: CAERGLHQPQHF.

This clonotype appeared a single time. The chain combines TRBV20-1 with TRBJ2-5, with 9 positions matching TRBD2. CDR3 length: 15 amino acids. V lost 3 bases to trimming and J lost 2 bases; unmatched junction nucleotides: 7. The germline V gene has CDR1 DFQATT and CDR2 SNEGSKA (reference sequence). The CDR3 nucleotides are TGCAGTGCTAGTTTGCGGGAGGGAGGTCAAGAGACCCAGTACTTC. Translated, it gives CSASLREGGQETQYF.

Concerning this clonotype itself: Being one base from a much bigger clone, this may be a read error. The rearrangement joins TRBV9 to TRBJ2-1, with D tentatively TRBD2 (5 bases). Per germline, CDR1 SGDLS and CDR2 YYNGEE. Trimming stripped 0 bases from V and 3 bases from J, with 10 bases between. There are 15 residues in the CDR3. CDR3 protein: CASSVVTGNYNEQFF. The CDR3 DNA reads TGTGCCAGCAGCGTAGTAACGGGGAACTACAATGAGCAGTTCTTC. Drawing the rest from reference TRBV9 and TRBJ2-1, the complete variable domain is DSGVTQTPKHLITATGQRVTLRCSPRSGDLSVYWYQQSLDQGLQFLIQYYNGEERAKGNILERFSAQQFPDLHSELNLSSLELGDSALYFCASSVVTGNYNEQFFGPGTRLTVL.

The rearrangement joins TRBV20-1 to TRBJ2-3, with TRBD2 identical over 11 bases. The CDR3 has 16 residues. Germline values: CDR1 DFQATT, CDR2 SNEGSKA (reference sequence). The junction had 7 bases not matched to a gene; V was cut back by 1 base and J by 4 bases. The CDR3 sequence is CSARAYSGRAPDTQYF. The CDR3 DNA sequence: TGCAGTGCTAGAGCTTATAGCGGGAGGGCCCCAGATACGCAGTATTTT.

This clonotype came up many times. The rearrangement joins TRBV5-6 to TRBJ2-1, with D unclear. This CDR3 spans 13 amino acids. CDR1 is SGHDT, CDR2 YYEEEE, per germline. Trimming removed 0 bases at V and 6 bases at J, with 7 bases between. CDR3 protein: CASSLALLNEQFF. In DNA form, the CDR3 reads TGTGCCAGCAGCTTGGCCCTGCTCAATGAGCAGTTCTTC.

To note about this clonotype: This clone may be a read error of a much larger clone one base away. The chain combines TRBV20-1 with TRBJ2-3, with 7 bases fitting TRBD2. The germline CDR1 and CDR2 sequences are DFQATT and SNEGSKA (reference sequence). The CDR3 totals 15 residues. V lost 6 bases, J lost 2 bases, and 11 bases stayed unmatched. The CDR3 protein is CSALPVGLITDTQYF. The DNA for the CDR3 is TGCAGTGCCCTCCCGGTGGGACTAATCACAGATACGCAGTATTTT.

The chain combines TRBV7-9 with TRBJ2-7; possibly TRBD2 for D (6 bases). Looked up from germline, CDR1 is SEHNR and CDR2 is FQNEAQ (reference sequence). The CDR3 runs 15 residues. Trimming removed 5 bases from V and 0 bases from J, with 14 bases in between. The CDR3 sequence is CASSGVGGLSYEQYF. The CDR3 bases are TGTGCCAGCAGCGGGGTTGGGGGACTCTCCTACGAGCAGTACTTC. Full variable domain (outside the CDR3, taken from reference TRBV7-9 and TRBJ2-7): DTGVSQNPRHKITKRGQNVTFRCDPISEHNRLYWYRQTLGQGPEFLTYFQNEAQLEKSRLLSDRFSAERPKGSFSTLEIQRTEQGDSAMYLCASSGVGGLSYEQYFGPGTRLTVT.

In its sample, this clonotype was seen many times. This chain connects TRBV10-3 to TRBJ2-2; TRBD1 is a possible D gene (5 bases). In germline, CDR1 is ENHRY, CDR2 SYGVKD. The CDR3 consists of 14 residues. V dropped 8 bases and J dropped 0 bases, with 10 bases sitting between them. CDR3 protein: CAIPDTANTGELFF. CDR3 nucleotide sequence: TGTGCCATCCCGGACACCGCGAACACCGGGGAGCTGTTTTTT.

This clonotype was observed a few times. This chain connects TRBV6-2 or TRBV6-3 to TRBJ1-6; D is undetermined. The CDR3 is 14 residues long. The ends were cut back, 4 bases at V and 11 bases at J, with 15 bases in the middle. CDR1 and CDR2 from the germline V gene are MNHEY and SVGEGT. CDR3 in DNA: TGTGCCAGCAGTTCCCCCCGGCTTGGACCACCCCTCCACTTT. Translating gives CASSSPRLGPPLHF.